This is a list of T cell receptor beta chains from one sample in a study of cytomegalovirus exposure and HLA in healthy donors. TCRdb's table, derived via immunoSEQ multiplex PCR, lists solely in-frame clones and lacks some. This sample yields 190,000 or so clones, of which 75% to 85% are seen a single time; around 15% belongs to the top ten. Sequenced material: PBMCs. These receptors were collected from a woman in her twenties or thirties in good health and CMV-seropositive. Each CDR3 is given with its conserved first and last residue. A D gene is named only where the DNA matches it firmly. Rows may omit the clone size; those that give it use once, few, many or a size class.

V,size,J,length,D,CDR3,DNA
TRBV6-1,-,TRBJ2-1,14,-,CASRERAPYNEQFF,TGTGCCAGCAGGGAGAGGGCCCCCTACAATGAGCAGTTCTTC
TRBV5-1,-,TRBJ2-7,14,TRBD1,CASSSGTAAYEQYF,TGCGCCAGCAGCTCAGGGACAGCAGCCTACGAGCAGTACTTC
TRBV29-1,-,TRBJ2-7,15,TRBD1,CSVELRDRGPDEQYF,TGCAGCGTTGAATTACGGGACAGGGGGCCTGACGAGCAGTACTTC
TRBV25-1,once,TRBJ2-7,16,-,CASSDTPGHGRYEQYF,TGTGCCAGCAGTGATACACCGGGACACGGGCGTTACGAGCAGTACTTC
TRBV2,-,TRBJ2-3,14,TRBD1,CASSRDRAADTQYF,TGTGCCAGCAGTAGGGACAGGGCGGCAGATACGCAGTATTTT
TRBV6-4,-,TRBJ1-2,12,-,CASSDRGVGYTF,TGTGCCAGCAGTGATCGGGGAGTGGGCTACACCTTC
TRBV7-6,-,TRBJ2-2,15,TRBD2,CASSLAARGGGELFF,TGTGCCAGCAGCTTAGCGGCCCGGGGGGGCGGGGAGCTGTTTTTT
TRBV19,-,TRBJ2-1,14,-,CASSYPGHNNEQFF,TGTGCCAGTAGTTATCCGGGACACAACAATGAGCAGTTCTTC
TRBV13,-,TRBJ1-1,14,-,CASSLVGRPAEAFF,TGTGCCAGCAGCTTAGTGGGCAGGCCCGCTGAAGCTTTCTTT
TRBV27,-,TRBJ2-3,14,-,CASRKSGSTDTQYF,TGTGCCAGCAGAAAGAGCGGAAGCACAGATACGCAGTATTTT
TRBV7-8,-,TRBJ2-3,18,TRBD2,CASSHLSRASGIADTQYF,TGTGCCAGCAGCCATTTGAGCCGGGCTAGCGGGATCGCAGATACGCAGTATTTT
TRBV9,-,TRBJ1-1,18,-,CASSVTDRRGKMDTEAFF,TGTGCCAGCAGCGTAACCGACAGGAGAGGTAAAATGGACACTGAAGCTTTCTTT
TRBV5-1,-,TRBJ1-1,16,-,CASSLDTGQPYTEAFF,TGCGCCAGCAGCTTGGACACTGGACAGCCCTACACTGAAGCTTTCTTT
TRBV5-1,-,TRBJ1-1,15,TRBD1,CASSPGQGMNTEAFF,TGCGCCAGCAGCCCGGGACAGGGAATGAACACTGAAGCTTTCTTT
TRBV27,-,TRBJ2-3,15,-,CASSFEGVWTDTQYF,TGTGCCAGCAGTTTTGAGGGGGTCTGGACAGATACGCAGTATTTT
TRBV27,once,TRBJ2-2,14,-,CASRGLVGTGELFF,TGTGCCAGCAGGGGACTGGTTGGCACCGGGGAGCTGTTTTTT
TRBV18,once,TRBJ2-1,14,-,CASSPFSGYNEQFF,TGTGCCAGCTCACCTTTTAGCGGCTACAATGAGCAGTTCTTC
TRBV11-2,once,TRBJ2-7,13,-,CASSLEIVYEQYF,TGTGCCAGCAGCTTAGAAATAGTGTACGAGCAGTACTTC
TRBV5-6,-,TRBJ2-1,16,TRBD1,CASSLTGTGYYNEQFF,TGTGCCAGCAGCCTTACCGGGACAGGGTACTACAATGAGCAGTTCTTC
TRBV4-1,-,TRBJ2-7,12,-,CASSQGQLEQYF,TGCGCCAGCAGCCAAGGACAGCTCGAGCAGTACTTC
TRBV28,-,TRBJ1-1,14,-,CASSLFEMRGGAFF,TGTGCCAGCAGTTTATTTGAGATGCGGGGGGGAGCTTTCTTT
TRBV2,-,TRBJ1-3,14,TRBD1,CASRTDREDNTIYF,TGTGCCAGCAGGACGGACAGGGAGGATAACACCATATATTTT
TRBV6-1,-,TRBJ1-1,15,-,CASSETGNLNTEAFF,TGTGCCAGCAGTGAAACCGGGAACCTAAACACTGAAGCTTTCTTT
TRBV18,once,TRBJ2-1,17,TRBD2,CASSPPLAGGSRGEQFF,TGTGCCAGCTCACCACCACTAGCGGGAGGGTCCCGGGGTGAGCAGTTCTTC
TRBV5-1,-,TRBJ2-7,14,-,CASSLFGEGDPQYF,TGCGCCAGCAGCTTGTTCGGAGAGGGGGATCCGCAGTACTTC
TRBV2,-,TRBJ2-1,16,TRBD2,CASSVNLAGGGNEQFF,TGTGCCAGCAGTGTAAACCTAGCGGGGGGAGGGAATGAGCAGTTCTTC
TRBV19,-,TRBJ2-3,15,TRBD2,CASSISSGISDTQYF,TGTGCCAGTAGTATTTCTAGCGGGATCTCAGATACGCAGTATTTT
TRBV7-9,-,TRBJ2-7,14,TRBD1,CASSLRDRPYEQYF,TGTGCCAGCAGCTTAAGGGACAGGCCTTACGAGCAGTACTTC
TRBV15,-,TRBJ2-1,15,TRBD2,CATSSGGTSYNEQFF,TGTGCCACCAGCAGCGGGGGGACCTCCTACAATGAGCAGTTCTTC
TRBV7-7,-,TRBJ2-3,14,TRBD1,CASSLGQGADTQYF,TGTGCTAGCAGCCTCGGACAGGGTGCAGATACGCAGTATTTT
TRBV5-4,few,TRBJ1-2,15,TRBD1,CASSLDSGQGDGYTF,TGTGCCAGCAGCTTGGATTCGGGACAGGGGGATGGCTACACCTTC
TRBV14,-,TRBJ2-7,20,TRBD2,CASSRRRTSGIQSYSYEQYF,TGTGCCAGCAGCCGACGGAGGACTAGCGGGATACAGTCCTATTCCTACGAGCAGTACTTC
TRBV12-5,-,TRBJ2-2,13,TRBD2,CASGSWDYSELFF,TGTGCTAGTGGTTCCTGGGACTATTCGGAGCTGTTTTTT
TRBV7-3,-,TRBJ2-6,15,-,CASSIGSSGANVLTF,TGTGCCAGCAGCATAGGGAGCTCTGGGGCCAACGTCCTGACTTTC
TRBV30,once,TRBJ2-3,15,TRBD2,CAWSVSSGATDTQYF,TGTGCCTGGAGTGTCTCCAGCGGGGCCACAGATACGCAGTATTTT
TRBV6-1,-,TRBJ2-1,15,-,CASTLADSSYNEQFF,TGTGCCAGCACTCTAGCGGACAGCTCCTACAATGAGCAGTTCTTC
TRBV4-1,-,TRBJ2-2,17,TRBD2,CASSHELAGGPDGELFF,TGCGCCAGCAGCCATGAGTTAGCGGGAGGGCCAGACGGGGAGCTGTTTTTT
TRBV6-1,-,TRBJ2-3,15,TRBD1,CASSEADRGPDTQYF,TGTGCCAGCAGTGAAGCCGACAGGGGGCCAGATACGCAGTATTTT
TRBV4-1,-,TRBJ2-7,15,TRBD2,CASSQVAGVAYEQYF,TGCGCCAGCAGCCAAGTAGCGGGAGTGGCTTACGAGCAGTACTTC
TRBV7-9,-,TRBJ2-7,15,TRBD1,CASSSPTGQAYEQYF,TGTGCCAGCAGCTCACCCACGGGACAGGCCTACGAGCAGTACTTC
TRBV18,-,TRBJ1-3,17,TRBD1,CASSPTRTGVSGNTIYF,TGTGCCAGCTCACCTACAAGGACAGGGGTCTCCGGAAACACCATATATTTT
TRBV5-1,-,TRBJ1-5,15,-,CASSLAGSSDQPQHF,TGCGCCAGCAGCTTGGCAGGGTCTTCCGATCAGCCCCAGCATTTT
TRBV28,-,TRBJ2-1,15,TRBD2,CASSFASGEYNEQFF,TGTGCCAGCAGTTTCGCTAGCGGGGAATACAATGAGCAGTTCTTC
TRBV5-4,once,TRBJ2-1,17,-,CASSLVESASSYNEQFF,TGTGCCAGCAGCTTGGTGGAAAGCGCGAGCTCCTACAATGAGCAGTTCTTC
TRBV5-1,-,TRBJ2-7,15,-,CASSLIGRLAYEQYF,TGCGCCAGCAGCTTGATTGGGCGTTTAGCCTACGAGCAGTACTTC
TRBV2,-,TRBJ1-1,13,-,CASSPGRNTEAFF,TGTGCCAGCAGTCCCGGTAGGAACACTGAAGCTTTCTTT
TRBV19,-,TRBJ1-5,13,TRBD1,CASGTVSNQPQHF,TGTGCCAGTGGGACAGTTAGCAATCAGCCCCAGCATTTT
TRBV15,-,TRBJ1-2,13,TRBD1,CATSRDRGQGYTF,TGTGCCACCAGCAGAGACAGGGGGCAGGGCTACACCTTC
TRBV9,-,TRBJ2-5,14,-,CASSVGHSRETQYF,TGTGCCAGCAGCGTAGGCCACTCTCGAGAGACCCAGTACTTC
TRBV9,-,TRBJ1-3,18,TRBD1,CASSVAGDSRYSGNTIYF,TGTGCCAGCAGCGTAGCCGGGGACAGCCGATACTCTGGAAACACCATATATTTT
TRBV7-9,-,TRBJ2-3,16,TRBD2,CASSLVQGGSADTQYF,TGTGCCAGCAGCTTAGTTCAAGGCGGGAGTGCAGATACGCAGTATTTT
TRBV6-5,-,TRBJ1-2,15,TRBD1,CASSPILQGARGYTF,TGTGCCAGCAGCCCGATACTACAGGGGGCGAGGGGCTACACCTTC
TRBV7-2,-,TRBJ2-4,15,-,CASSLGGPGKNIQYF,TGTGCCAGCAGCTTGGGCGGGCCGGGAAAAAACATTCAGTACTTC
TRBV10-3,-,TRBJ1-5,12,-,CAISEGGWPQHF,TGTGCCATCAGTGAAGGAGGATGGCCCCAGCATTTT
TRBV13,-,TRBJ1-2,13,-,CASSLGRVPGYTF,TGTGCCAGCAGCTTAGGACGCGTTCCTGGCTACACCTTC
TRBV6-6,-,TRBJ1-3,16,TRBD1,CASSLNGQGGRNTIYF,TGTGCCAGCAGTCTAAACGGACAGGGTGGAAGAAACACCATATATTTT
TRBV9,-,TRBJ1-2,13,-,CASSPFPNYGYTF,TGTGCCAGCAGCCCCTTCCCTAACTATGGCTACACCTTC
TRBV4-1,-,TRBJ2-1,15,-,CASSQGGFSYNEQFF,TGCGCCAGCAGCCAAGGCGGGTTCTCCTACAATGAGCAGTTCTTC
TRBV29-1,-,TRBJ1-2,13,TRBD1,CSVRTGDNYGYTF,TGCAGCGTCCGGACAGGGGATAACTATGGCTACACCTTC
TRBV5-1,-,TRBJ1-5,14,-,CASSLSGEDQPQHF,TGCGCCAGCAGCTTGTCCGGGGAGGATCAGCCCCAGCATTTT